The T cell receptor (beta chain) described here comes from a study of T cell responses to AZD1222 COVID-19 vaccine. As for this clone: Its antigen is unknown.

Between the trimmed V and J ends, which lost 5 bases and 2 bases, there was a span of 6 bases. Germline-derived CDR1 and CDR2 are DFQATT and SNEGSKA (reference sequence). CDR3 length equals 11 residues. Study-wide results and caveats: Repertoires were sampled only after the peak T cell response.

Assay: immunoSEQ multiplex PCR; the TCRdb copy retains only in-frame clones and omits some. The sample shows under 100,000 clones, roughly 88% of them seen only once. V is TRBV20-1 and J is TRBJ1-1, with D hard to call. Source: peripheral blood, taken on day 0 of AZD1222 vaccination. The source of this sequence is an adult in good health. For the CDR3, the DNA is TGCAGTGCTGGGTACAACACTGAAGCTTTCTTT. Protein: CSAGYNTEAFF.